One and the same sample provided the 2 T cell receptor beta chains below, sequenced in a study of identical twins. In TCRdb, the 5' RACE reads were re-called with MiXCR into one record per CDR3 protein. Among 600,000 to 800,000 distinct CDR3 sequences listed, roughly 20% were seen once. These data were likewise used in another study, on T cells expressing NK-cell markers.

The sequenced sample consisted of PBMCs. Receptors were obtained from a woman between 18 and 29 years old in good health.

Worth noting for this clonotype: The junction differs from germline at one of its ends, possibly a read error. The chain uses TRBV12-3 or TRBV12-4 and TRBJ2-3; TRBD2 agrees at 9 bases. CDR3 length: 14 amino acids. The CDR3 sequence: CASNLAGVADTQYF. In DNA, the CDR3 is TGTGCCAGCAATTTAGCGGGAGTCGCAGATACGCAGTATTTT.

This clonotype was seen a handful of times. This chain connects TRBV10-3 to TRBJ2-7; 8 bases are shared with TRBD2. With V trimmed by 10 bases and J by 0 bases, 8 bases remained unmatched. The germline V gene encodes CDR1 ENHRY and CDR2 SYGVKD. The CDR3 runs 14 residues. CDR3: CATTSGPRSYEQYF. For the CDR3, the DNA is TGTGCCACAACTAGCGGACCCCGCTCCTACGAGCAGTACTTC.